These T cell receptor beta chains were read from a single sample in a study of beta chain features in type 1 diabetes. Sequencing used immunoSEQ multiplex PCR; TCRdb keeps in-frame clones, though not all of them. The table has around 320,000 clones, around 15% seen once. The sample was central memory CD4+ T cells from blood. The receptors were gathered from a man aged 25-45 years in good health. CDR3s include the opening cysteine and the closing phenylalanine or tryptophan. The order of the fields is J gene, V gene, CDR3 length, clone size, D gene, CDR3 protein, CDR3 DNA. A D gene is named only where the DNA matches it firmly. Size tells how often a clone was seen (once, few, many) or the class of an expanded clone, and some rows leave it out.

>TRBJ1-2|TRBV5-4|16|few|-
CASSLDPRLANYGYTF
TGTGCCAGCAGCTTGGATCCTCGGTTAGCTAACTATGGCTACACCTTC
>TRBJ2-1|TRBV9|20|-|TRBD1
CASTRAPPGTGGGNDNEQFF
TGTGCCAGCACCCGTGCCCCTCCCGGGACAGGGGGCGGTAATGACAATGAGCAGTTCTTC
>TRBJ1-2|TRBV7-2|15|few|-
CASSLDPGQIYGYTF
TGTGCCAGCAGCTTAGATCCAGGACAGATCTATGGCTACACCTTC
>TRBJ2-1|TRBV7-3|14|-|-
CASSPTRTDNEQFF
TGTGCCAGCAGCCCTACGCGGACAGACAATGAGCAGTTCTTC
>TRBJ2-1|TRBV6-6|13|-|-
CASSYLGAREQFF
TGTGCCAGCAGTTACTTGGGGGCACGTGAGCAGTTCTTC
>TRBJ1-2|TRBV6-5|13|-|-
CASRGRANYGYTF
TGTGCCAGCAGGGGCAGAGCTAACTATGGCTACACCTTC
>TRBJ1-1|TRBV19|14|few|TRBD1
CASSIGQGITEAFF
TGTGCCAGTAGTATCGGACAGGGGATTACTGAAGCTTTCTTT
>TRBJ2-1|TRBV14|13|-|TRBD2
CASSQLRGGQQFF
TGTGCCAGCAGCCAATTACGGGGGGGCCAGCAGTTCTTC
>TRBJ2-5|TRBV9|15|-|-
CASSVDRGWRETQYF
TGTGCCAGCAGCGTAGACCGGGGGTGGAGGGAGACCCAGTACTTC
>TRBJ2-1|TRBV7-9|13|many|-
CASSPTGTNEQFF
TGTGCCAGCAGCCCTACCGGGACAAATGAGCAGTTCTTC
>TRBJ2-7|TRBV10-3|12|-|-
CAIGRGLNEQYF
TGTGCCATCGGAAGGGGTCTCAACGAGCAGTACTTC
>TRBJ1-5|TRBV23-1|16|-|TRBD1
CASSQDLSGGGQPQHF
TGCGCCAGCAGCCAAGACCTTTCAGGGGGCGGACAGCCCCAGCATTTT
>TRBJ2-7|TRBV7-9|16|-|-
CASSFYRGSSSYEQYF
TGTGCCAGCAGCTTCTATCGGGGGTCGAGCTCCTACGAGCAGTACTTC
>TRBJ2-5|TRBV7-2|13|-|-
CASSLGLQETQYF
TGTGCCAGCAGCTTAGGACTCCAAGAGACCCAGTACTTC
>TRBJ2-5|TRBV9|14|-|-
CASSVGPTAETQYF
TGTGCCAGCAGCGTAGGTCCGACAGCGGAGACCCAGTACTTC
>TRBJ2-3|TRBV25-1|16|-|TRBD2
CASRAGASGRGDTQYF
TGTGCCAGCAGAGCCGGGGCGAGCGGGAGGGGAGATACGCAGTATTTT
>TRBJ2-3|TRBV18|12|many|-
CASSPNTDTQYF
TGTGCCAGCTCACCAAACACAGATACGCAGTATTTT
>TRBJ2-1|TRBV7-9|17|few|-
CASSLATARSSYNEQFF
TGTGCCAGCAGCTTAGCGACCGCCCGAAGCTCCTACAATGAGCAGTTCTTC
>TRBJ2-3|TRBV5-1|15|few|-
CASSLVTGSTDTQYF
TGCGCCAGCAGCTTGGTTACAGGTAGCACAGATACGCAGTATTTT
>TRBJ1-6|TRBV6-5|15|-|TRBD1
CASSYRGQGDSPLHF
TGTGCCAGCAGTTACCGGGGACAGGGAGATTCACCCCTCCACTTT
>TRBJ2-1|TRBV27|14|many|-
CASSLRGGRSEQFF
TGTGCCAGCAGTTTACGAGGGGGGCGAAGTGAGCAGTTCTTC
>TRBJ1-4|TRBV2|14|once|-
CASSDRPGTGKLFF
TGTGCCAGCAGTGATAGGCCCGGGACGGGGAAACTGTTTTTT
>TRBJ2-3|TRBV10-1|15|-|-
CASSESGGSTDTQYF
TGCGCCAGCAGTGAGTCCGGCGGTAGCACAGATACGCAGTATTTT
>TRBJ2-2|TRBV19|14|-|-
CASNQGSKTGELFF
TGTGCCAGTAATCAGGGGTCAAAAACCGGGGAGCTGTTTTTT
>TRBJ2-3|TRBV5-4|14|few|-
CASSFHQGFDTQYF
TGTGCCAGCAGCTTCCACCAGGGGTTCGATACGCAGTATTTT
>TRBJ1-2|TRBV19|17|-|TRBD1
CASSIGRGRRSDYGYTF
TGTGCCAGTAGTATCGGCAGGGGGCGACGCTCTGACTATGGCTACACCTTC
>TRBJ2-4|TRBV7-3|14|-|-
CASSLSPLRDIQYF
TGTGCCAGCAGCCTCAGCCCTCTGAGGGACATTCAGTACTTC
>TRBJ2-5|TRBV28|14|few|TRBD2
CASGERGRRKTQYF
TGTGCCAGCGGGGAGCGGGGCCGCCGGAAGACCCAGTACTTC
>TRBJ2-3|TRBV9|13|-|-
CASSVYLADTQYF
TGCGCCAGCAGCGTATACTTGGCAGATACGCAGTATTTT
>TRBJ2-1|TRBV7-8|17|-|TRBD2
CASSLPRRLAGHNEQFF
TGTGCCAGCAGCTTACCCCGTCGACTAGCGGGGCACAATGAGCAGTTCTTC
>TRBJ2-3|TRBV11-3|16|-|-
CASSPVGQSVSDTQYF
TGTGCCAGCAGCCCAGTAGGGCAGAGTGTTTCAGATACGCAGTATTTT
>TRBJ2-5|TRBV2|14|few|TRBD2
CASRSGGGVETQYF
TGTGCCAGCAGAAGCGGGGGGGGCGTAGAGACCCAGTACTTC
>TRBJ2-3|TRBV29-1|15|few|TRBD1
CSVEDYTRTGDTQYF
TGCAGCGTTGAAGACTACACCAGGACAGGAGATACGCAGTATTTT
>TRBJ2-3|TRBV6-6|16|-|TRBD2
CASSYQRGASTDTQYF
TGTGCCAGCAGTTACCAGCGGGGGGCTAGCACAGATACGCAGTATTTT
>TRBJ1-4|TRBV10-2|13|-|-
CASSGTIDEKLFF
TGCGCCAGCAGTGGGACGATCGATGAAAAACTGTTTTTT
>TRBJ2-2|TRBV9|16|-|-
CASSADPTMRAGELFF
TGTGCCAGCAGCGCCGACCCGACTATGCGGGCCGGGGAGCTGTTTTTT
>TRBJ1-5|TRBV11-2|14|-|-
CASSLALGGQPQHF
TGTGCCAGCAGCTTGGCCTTGGGGGGACAGCCCCAGCATTTT
>TRBJ1-4|TRBV5-6|15|-|-
CASSLAGTAGEKLFF
TGTGCCAGCAGCTTGGCCGGCACCGCCGGTGAAAAACTGTTTTTT
>TRBJ1-2|TRBV4-2|16|-|-
CASSQDSGQADYGYTF
TGTGCCAGCAGCCAAGACTCGGGGCAGGCCGACTATGGCTACACCTTC
>TRBJ2-5|TRBV4-3|13|many|TRBD2
CASSQGLAETQYF
TGCGCCAGCAGCCAGGGACTAGCAGAGACCCAGTACTTC
>TRBJ2-2|TRBV19|15|few|-
CASSIGYPNTGELFF
TGTGCCAGTAGTATCGGGTACCCAAACACCGGGGAGCTGTTTTTT
>TRBJ1-6|TRBV6-1|16|few|TRBD1
CASSDATGGHNSPLHF
TGTGCCAGCAGTGATGCTACAGGGGGCCATAATTCACCCCTCCACTTT
>TRBJ1-1|TRBV7-8|16|-|TRBD1
CASSSSYRGSNTEAFF
TGTGCCAGCAGCTCGTCATACAGGGGAAGTAACACTGAAGCTTTCTTT
>TRBJ2-5|TRBV28|13|many|-
CASSYGSWRTQYF
TGTGCCAGCAGTTATGGCAGCTGGCGGACCCAGTACTTC
>TRBJ2-2|TRBV2|17|few|TRBD2
CASRYVAGGPSAGELFF
TGTGCCAGCAGATACGTAGCGGGAGGGCCTTCGGCCGGGGAGCTGTTTTTT
>TRBJ1-5|TRBV6-5|13|-|-
CASSQTGNQPQHF
TGTGCCAGCAGCCAGACTGGTAATCAGCCCCAGCATTTT
>TRBJ2-6|TRBV7-7|17|-|-
CASSQGPRTSGANVLTF
TGTGCCAGCAGCCAGGGACCGCGTACCTCTGGGGCCAACGTCCTGACTTTC
>TRBJ2-5|TRBV4-3|16|-|TRBD1
CASSYGTGRTQETQYF
TGCGCCAGCAGCTACGGGACAGGGAGGACGCAAGAGACCCAGTACTTC
>TRBJ2-2|TRBV9|15|few|TRBD1
CASSLRTGGTGELFF
TGTGCCAGCAGCTTACGGACAGGGGGGACCGGGGAGCTGTTTTTT
>TRBJ2-1|TRBV7-8|15|-|TRBD2
CASSLGTSAINEQFF
TGTGCCAGCAGCTTGGGGACTAGCGCGATCAATGAGCAGTTCTTC
>TRBJ2-2|TRBV7-2|17|few|TRBD2
CASRLARGGRGDGELFF
TGTGCCAGCAGGTTGGCCCGCGGCGGGAGAGGAGACGGGGAGCTGTTTTTT
>TRBJ1-2|TRBV7-9|12|-|-
CASSHVNYGYTF
TGTGCCAGCAGCCATGTTAACTATGGCTACACCTTC
>TRBJ1-1|TRBV11-3|14|-|TRBD1
CASRDTGVVTEAFF
TGTGCCAGCAGAGACACAGGGGTGGTCACTGAAGCTTTCTTT
>TRBJ2-6|TRBV7-2|16|-|-
CASSLGALSGANVLTF
TGTGCCAGCAGCTTAGGGGCGCTCTCTGGGGCCAACGTCCTGACTTTC
>TRBJ1-6|TRBV6-1|13|few|TRBD1
CATGQGRDSPLHF
TGTGCCACGGGACAGGGGAGGGATTCACCCCTCCACTTT
>TRBJ2-3|TRBV7-2|15|-|TRBD2
CASSVKAGGTDTQYF
TGTGCCAGCAGCGTGAAAGCGGGGGGCACAGATACGCAGTATTTT
>TRBJ1-5|TRBV19|14|-|-
CASSLGSPGQPQHF
TGTGCCAGTAGCCTAGGGAGTCCTGGTCAGCCCCAGCATTTT
>TRBJ2-2|TRBV27|15|few|TRBD1
CASRRQGQGTGELFF
TGTGCCAGCAGAAGACAGGGGCAAGGCACCGGGGAGCTGTTTTTT
>TRBJ2-6|TRBV13|17|-|-
CASSIRRGASGANVLTF
TGTGCCAGCAGCATCCGCAGGGGCGCATCTGGGGCCAACGTCCTGACTTTC